This T cell receptor beta chain was retrieved from a study of shared clonotypes between healthy human individuals. Findings and caveats of the study: In the sorted subsets, rarefaction showed sequencing was incomplete despite large depth.

With regard to this clone: Its antigen remains unknown.

The ends were cut back, 3 bases at V and 3 bases at J, with 11 bases in the middle. Germline V lookup: CDR1 LNHNV, CDR2 YYDKDF (reference sequence). There are 15 residues in the CDR3. Cells designated naive CD8 were CD45RO-negative and were positively selected for CCR7, with terminally differentiated effector memory CD45RA+ cells excluded. Clones were sequenced by immunoSEQ multiplex PCR, and TCRdb holds only the in-frame ones, with some missing. The top ten hold about 1.8% of the sample, which has about 2,100,000 clones, 85% to 95% seen once. This clonotype was sampled from a man between 18 and 29 years old in good health. Some clones in this sample may be carry-over from other donors' samples. The chain links TRBV15 to TRBJ1-4; no reliable D call. Sample: naive CD8+ T cells from PBMCs. The CDR3 here is CATSRGIQSNEKLFF. In nucleotides, the CDR3 is TGTGCCACCAGCAGGGGGATCCAGTCTAATGAAAAACTGTTTTTT.